What follows are 12 T cell receptor beta chains derived from one specimen sequenced in a study of CD8 T cells in Susac syndrome. An amount of RNA that ranged from roughly 0.5 to 1 ug was reverse transcribed with random hexamers. TCRdb reanalysed the immunoSEQ multiplex PCR reads using MiXCR and keeps one entry per CDR3 protein. The profile covers about 180,000 distinct CDR3 sequences, with about 94% appearing a single time and roughly 0.094% taken by the ten largest. Sequencing used CD4+ T cells from PBMCs. Receptors originate from a human donor with multiple sclerosis.

The chain combines TRBV28 with TRBJ2-3; tentatively, D is TRBD2 (6 bases). The CDR3 extends over 18 amino acids. From germline, CDR1 is MDHEN and CDR2 SYDVKM. Trimming took 6 bases from V and 2 from J, leaving 24 bases between them. The CDR3 DNA follows: TGTGCCAGCAGCTCTTCCTTTTCACTCGGGGGAGTCACAGATACGCAGTATTTT. It encodes CASSSSFSLGGVTDTQYF. The full variable domain, rest sourced from reference TRBV28 and TRBJ2-3, is DVKVTQSSRYLVKRTGEKVFLECVQDMDHENMFWYRQDPGLGLRLIYFSYDVKMKEKGDIPEGYSVSREKKERFSLILESASTNQTSMYLCASSSSFSLGGVTDTQYFGPGTRLTVL.

The chain is built from TRBV5-1 and TRBJ1-5; weak D call: TRBD1 (5 bases). CDR1 and CDR2 from the germline V gene are SGHRS and YFSETQ. This CDR3 contains 15 residues. V lost 0 bases, J lost 4 bases, and 11 bases lay in between. The CDR3 nucleotides are TGCGCCAGCAGCTTGGAAGGGGAGTGGAATCAGCCCCAGCATTTT. It is translated as CASSLEGEWNQPQHF.

The chain combines TRBV5-1 with TRBJ2-7; TRBD2 aligns across 16 bases. CDR1 SGHRS and CDR2 YFSETQ come from the germline V gene. V lost 4 bases to trimming and J lost 6 bases; unmatched junction nucleotides: 13. This CDR3 region has 18 residues. The CDR3 loop is CASSGAGTSGRASAEQYF. As DNA, the CDR3 is TGCGCCAGCAGCGGAGCCGGGACTAGCGGGAGGGCTTCCGCCGAGCAGTACTTC.

The chain has TRBV25-1 and TRBJ2-3, with 8 bases matching TRBD1. In germline, CDR1 is MGHDK, CDR2 SYGVNS. The CDR3 totals 15 residues. The trim removed 6 bases at V and 0 bases at J, leaving 5 bases unmatched. CDR3 nucleotide sequence: TGTGCCAGCAGGGCGCGGACAGGGAGCACAGATACGCAGTATTTT. Amino acids: CASRARTGSTDTQYF.

CDR3 residues: CASEAADTQYF. CDR3 DNA sequence: TGTGCCAGCGAGGCGGCAGATACGCAGTATTTT. J is TRBJ2-3 and V is TRBV2, with D unclear. The germline V gene has CDR1 SNHLY and CDR2 FYNNEI. The CDR3 is made up of 11 amino acids. V dropped 8 bases and J dropped 4 bases, with 7 bases sitting between them.

The rearrangement uses TRBV3-1 and TRBJ2-7, with D maybe TRBD2 (5 bases). Trimming removed 1 base from V and 2 bases from J, with 9 bases in between. Per germline, CDR1 LGHDT and CDR2 YNNKEL (reference sequence). The length of the CDR3 is 14 residues. Here the CDR3 reads CASSQGTSAYEQYF. CDR3 nucleotide sequence: TGTGCCAGCAGCCAAGGGACTTCAGCCTACGAGCAGTACTTC.

V usage is TRBV6-5 and J usage is TRBJ2-7, with 7 bases fitting TRBD1. The V gene's germline CDR1 is MNHEY and CDR2 SVGAGI. The CDR3 has 14 amino acids. The trim removed 8 bases at V and 3 bases at J, leaving 10 bases unmatched. The CDR3 DNA reads as TGTGCCAGCGGACAGGCCGCTTCCCTCTACGAGCAGTACTTC. Its translation is CASGQAASLYEQYF.

This clonotype was observed once. The gene calls are TRBV2 and TRBJ2-1, with D perhaps TRBD2 (5 bases). The CDR3 totals 16 residues. CDR1 and CDR2 (germline): SNHLY, FYNNEI. V lost 8 bases and J 2 bases, leaving 19 bases between the germline ends. CDR3 bases: TGTGCCAGCTTCCCCGGAAGCGGTTCCCCCTACAATGAGCAGTTCTTC. Translated: CASFPGSGSPYNEQFF.

The V and J genes are TRBV4-3 and TRBJ1-1; possible D gene TRBD1, 6 bases. Trimming stripped 4 bases from V and 11 bases from J, with 26 bases between. CDR3 length: 16 amino acids. CDR1 is LGHNA and CDR2 is YSLEER in the germline V gene. The DNA of the CDR3 is TGCGCCAGCAGCCCTCCCCTCGGGGGGCGCCGGATGGGGGCTTTCTTT. As protein: CASSPPLGGRRMGAFF.

This sequence joins TRBV5-1 and TRBJ1-2, with D maybe TRBD1 (5 bases). The CDR3 is 13 amino acids. Germline V lookup: CDR1 SGHRS, CDR2 YFSETQ. V lost 5 bases and J 2 bases, leaving 10 bases between the germline ends. The CDR3 sequence: CASRYDSNYGYTF. The CDR3, as DNA: TGCGCCAGCAGATACGACAGCAACTATGGCTACACCTTC.

The V and J genes are TRBV29-1 and TRBJ2-7; D is unclear. CDR1 and CDR2 (germline): SQVTM, ANQGSEA. This CDR3 has 11 residues. V lost 4 bases and J 6 bases, leaving 10 bases between the germline ends. The CDR3 region is CSVADLGEQYF. CDR3 coding DNA: TGCAGCGTTGCGGATTTGGGCGAGCAGTACTTC.

The V gene is TRBV6-1, the J gene TRBJ1-3, with a possible D match to TRBD1 (5 bases). The germline V gene encodes CDR1 MNHNS and CDR2 SASEGT. The CDR3 is made up of 14 amino acids. V lost 5 bases and J lost 2, with 10 bases in between. The CDR3 is CASSPGATGNTIYF. The CDR3 DNA follows: TGTGCCAGCAGTCCCGGGGCTACTGGAAACACCATATATTTT.